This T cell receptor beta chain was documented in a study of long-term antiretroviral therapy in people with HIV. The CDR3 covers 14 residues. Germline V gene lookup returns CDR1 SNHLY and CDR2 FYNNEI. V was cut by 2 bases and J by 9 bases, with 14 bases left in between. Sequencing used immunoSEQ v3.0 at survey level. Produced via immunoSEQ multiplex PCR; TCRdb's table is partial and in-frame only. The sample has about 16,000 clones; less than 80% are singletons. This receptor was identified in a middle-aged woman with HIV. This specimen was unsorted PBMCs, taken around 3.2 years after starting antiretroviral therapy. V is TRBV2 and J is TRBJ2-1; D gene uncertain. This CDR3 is CASSETIPLGEQFF. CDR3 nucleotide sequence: TGTGCCAGCAGTGAAACGATTCCGCTTGGTGAGCAGTTCTTC.